The 13 T cell receptor beta chains presented below share a single source sample, sequenced in a study of blood T cells in healthy people across ages. A second PCR, run for about 6 to 11 cycles, used a sample-barcoded 5' primer plus a J-beta primer mix. TCRdb reprocessed the 5' RACE reads with MiXCR, giving one entry per CDR3 protein. The sample contains 850,000 or so distinct CDR3 sequences, 29% of which appear only once. Sequenced input: blood. The receptor set was obtained from a woman older than 75 in good health.

This clonotype was found a few times. The rearrangement joins TRBV7-3 to TRBJ2-3; D remains ambiguous. The V end lost 2 bases, the J end lost 6 bases, and 12 bases lay between the germline ends. The CDR3 covers 14 residues. Germline CDR1 reads SGHTA; CDR2 reads FQGTGA. The CDR3 DNA reads as TGTGCCAGCAGCTTATCGCTCGTGGGGGATACGCAGTATTTT. Protein sequence: CASSLSLVGDTQYF.

On this clonotype: A much bigger clone sits one base away, suggesting this may be a read error. The CDR3 bases are TGTGCCAACCAGACAGGGGGGGTGAGCACAGATACGCAGTATTTT. Residues: CANQTGGVSTDTQYF. The chain recombines TRBV21-1 with TRBJ2-3; the table's D gene call, TRBD1, was not cross checked with the DNA. TRBV21-1 is marked as a pseudogene. This CDR3 has 15 amino acids.

The V gene is TRBV2, the J gene TRBJ2-2; D remains ambiguous. CDR3 length: 13 residues. Germline V gene data show CDR1 as SNHLY and CDR2 as FYNNEI. Deletions cut 2 bases from V and 3 bases from J, with 4 bases between. The CDR3 region has the DNA TGTGCCAGCAGTGAATACGACACCGGGGAGCTGTTTTTT. This encodes CASSEYDTGELFF.

For the CDR3, the DNA is TGTGCCAGCAGTCTCGGACAGGCGGAAACCTACGAGCAGTACTTC. Translation gives CASSLGQAETYEQYF. The chain joins TRBV12-3 or TRBV12-4 to TRBJ2-7; 7 nucleotides align to TRBD1. V lost 5 bases and J lost 2; bases outside the gene matches: 9. The CDR3 covers 15 residues.

This clonotype was seen repeatedly, ten times or more. The J gene is TRBJ2-3, the V gene TRBV24-1, with D unresolved. In germline, CDR1 is KGHDR, CDR2 SFDVKD. Deletions cut 3 bases from V and 1 base from J, with 19 bases between. The CDR3 is 18 residues long. The CDR3, as DNA: TGTGCCACCAGTGATAGTTATACCGCATTCTCTCGCACAGATACGCAGTATTTT. It specifies CATSDSYTAFSRTDTQYF.

This clonotype showed up many times. The chain joins TRBV7-9 to TRBJ2-6, with D perhaps matching TRBD2 (6 bases). Trimming took 3 bases from V and 2 from J, leaving 11 bases between them. CDR1 SEHNR and CDR2 FQNEAQ come from the germline V gene (reference sequence). The CDR3 is 16 residues long. DNA for the CDR3: TGTGCCAGCAGCTTCCCGGGGGAAACTGGGGCCAACGTCCTGACTTTC. Its protein product is CASSFPGETGANVLTF.

Of note for this clonotype: This may come from a read error, since a much larger clone is one base off. The V call is TRBV5-5, the J call TRBJ2-1, with D possibly matching TRBD1 (5 bases). This CDR3 region has 15 residues. V was shortened by 6 bases and J by 1 base, with 14 bases between the two germline ends. Germline values: CDR1 SGHKS, CDR2 YYEKEE (reference sequence). The CDR3 bases are TGTGCCAGCAACCGTCAGGGAACTTCCTACAATGAGCAGTTCTTC. This gives the protein CASNRQGTSYNEQFF.

The V call is TRBV7-8, the J call TRBJ2-5; the match to TRBD2 covers 11 bases. Germline V gene lookup returns CDR1 SGHVS and CDR2 FQNEAQ. V lost 4 bases, J lost 7 bases, and 5 bases stayed unmatched. This CDR3 is 14 amino acids long. The CDR3 loop is CASSSTSGGGTQYF. Here the CDR3 DNA reads TGTGCCAGCAGCTCCACTAGCGGGGGAGGGACCCAGTACTTC.

This clonotype showed up just a few times. A much bigger clone sits one base away, suggesting this may be a read error. The rearrangement uses TRBV6-1 and TRBJ2-7; 8 bases match TRBD2. The J segment lost 7 bases and the V segment lost 0 bases, leaving 8 bases of the junction unmatched. CDR3 length: 15 amino acids. Germline-derived CDR1 and CDR2 are MNHNS and SASEGT. In DNA form, the CDR3 reads TGTGCCAGCAGTGAAGCCCTAGCGGGTTACAATGAGCAGTACTTC. This translates into CASSEALAGYNEQYF.

The chain employs TRBV7-8 and TRBJ2-3; no firm D call. The V and J ends lost 1 base and 1 base respectively, with 18 bases between them. Germline V gene sequence: CDR1 SGHVS, CDR2 FQNEAQ. CDR3 size: 18 residues. CDR3 nucleotide sequence: TGTGCCAGCAGCTTAGTTGTCAGAGCCATAGCCGGCACAGATACGCAGTATTTT. Translation gives CASSLVVRAIAGTDTQYF.

This clonotype was counted at least ten times. This rearrangement joins TRBV5-1 to TRBJ1-2, with TRBD1 matching 7 bases. V dropped 2 bases and J dropped 3; count of bases not matched to a gene: 1. Germline CDR1 SGHRS, CDR2 YFSETQ. The CDR3 has 13 residues. The CDR3 bases are TGCGCCAGCAGCTTCGACAGGGACTATGGCTACACCTTC. This gives the protein CASSFDRDYGYTF.

The J gene is TRBJ2-5, the V gene TRBV7-9; 7 bases match TRBD2. The DNA end is a closer match to TRBJ2-7, so the J assignment may be wrong. CDR1 is SEHNR and CDR2 is FQNEAQ in the germline V gene (reference sequence). The CDR3 consists of 15 residues. Here the CDR3 reads CASSSWKAGDCEQYF. The CDR3 DNA reads TGTGCCAGCAGTTCATGGAAGGCGGGGGACTGCGAGCAGTACTTC.

The sample holds many counts of this clonotype. The chain employs TRBV29-1 and TRBJ1-1, with D tentatively TRBD1 (5 bases). Looked up from germline, CDR1 is SQVTM and CDR2 is ANQGSEA. Trimming stripped 7 bases from V and 1 base from J, with 16 bases between. The CDR3 sequence is 14 residues long. CDR3 amino acids: CSASSGPANTEAFF. The CDR3 coding sequence is TGCAGCGCCTCTTCGGGACCGGCGAACACTGAAGCTTTCTTT.